Each of the 18 T cell receptor beta chains below was sequenced from the same sample in a study of blood T cell repertoires in COVID-19. Measured with immunoSEQ multiplex PCR; TCRdb has only the in-frame clones, and not every one. Here the sample spans 400,000 to 450,000 clones, about 87% being singletons. What was sequenced was peripheral blood. The source is a man aged 18 to 30 with COVID-19, enrolled during active disease.

The chain combines TRBV7-6 with TRBJ2-3; perhaps TRBD2 as D (7 bases). Germline V gene data show CDR1 as SGHVS and CDR2 as FNYEAQ. V lost 2 bases and J 2 bases, leaving 14 bases between the germline ends. This CDR3 has 16 residues. CDR3 DNA sequence: TGTGCCAGCAGCTTAAGGGGGGGGGACGTCACAGATACGCAGTATTTT. Translated, it gives CASSLRGGDVTDTQYF.

A single count supports this clone. The chain uses TRBV19 and TRBJ2-3, with D maybe TRBD1 (5 bases). Between the trimmed V and J ends, which lost 5 bases and 8 bases, there was a span of 11 bases. CDR3 size: 12 residues. Germline-derived CDR1 and CDR2 are LNHDA and SQIVND (reference sequence). Here the CDR3 reads CASSPVGATQYF. The CDR3 DNA sequence: TGTGCCAGTAGTCCTGTTGGGGCTACGCAGTATTTT.

The chain has TRBV6-5 and TRBJ1-5; 7 nucleotides match TRBD1. The CDR3 length is 16 residues. The trim removed 0 bases at V and 4 bases at J, leaving 6 bases unmatched. The germline gives CDR1 MNHEY, CDR2 SVGAGI. CDR3 in amino acids: CASSYSKGAFNQPQHF. Here the CDR3 DNA reads TGTGCCAGCAGTTACTCAAAGGGGGCGTTTAATCAGCCCCAGCATTTT.

The V call is TRBV2, the J call TRBJ1-2; tentative D call: TRBD1 (6 bases). This CDR3 has 13 residues. Trimming shortened V by 6 bases and J by 8 bases, and 16 bases separated the two germline ends. Germline assignment: CDR1 SNHLY and CDR2 FYNNEI. The CDR3 is CASRGTPSGGYTF. For the CDR3, the DNA is TGTGCCAGCAGGGGGACACCTTCGGGGGGCTACACCTTC.

The count of this clone is one. V and J are TRBV4-2 and TRBJ2-1, with 10 bases matching TRBD2. The CDR3 covers 16 residues. Losses at the gene ends were 2 bases for V and 8 bases for J; bases not matched to a gene: 9. The V gene's germline CDR1 is LGHNA and CDR2 YNFKEQ. CDR3 sequence: CASSQYLAGDSDEQFF. Here the CDR3 DNA reads TGTGCCAGCAGCCAATACCTAGCGGGAGATAGCGATGAGCAGTTCTTC.

This clone occurred a few times. V gene TRBV7-9 combines with J gene TRBJ1-2; 9 positions match TRBD1. V lost 2 bases and J lost 8; bases outside the gene matches: 12. This CDR3 is 16 amino acids long. Germline loops: CDR1 SEHNR, CDR2 FQNEAQ (reference sequence). The CDR3 DNA follows: TGTGCCAGCAGCTTATCTATGACAGGGGGTCGGGACGGCTACACCTTC. This gives the protein CASSLSMTGGRDGYTF.

The chain is built from TRBV24-1 and TRBJ2-1; the match to TRBD2 covers 10 bases. Germline V gene lookup returns CDR1 KGHDR and CDR2 SFDVKD. The CDR3 is 16 residues long. With V trimmed by 5 bases and J by 2 bases, 5 bases remained unmatched. The CDR3 DNA reads TGTGCCACCAGTGCCTCCGGACTAGCGGCCTACAATGAGCAGTTCTTC. Translated: CATSASGLAAYNEQFF.

V and J are TRBV19 and TRBJ2-1; no firm D call. V lost 1 base, J lost 6 bases, and 7 bases lay in between. The CDR3 is 13 amino acids. Germline CDR1 and CDR2: LNHDA and SQIVND (reference sequence). The DNA of the CDR3 is TGTGCCAGTAGTATAGGCAGGTCCAATGAGCAGTTCTTC. Amino acid sequence: CASSIGRSNEQFF.

V is TRBV7-9 and J is TRBJ1-5; 7 bases line up with TRBD1. This CDR3 contains 13 residues. V lost 5 bases to trimming and J lost 7 bases; unmatched junction nucleotides: 5. Germline V gene lookup returns CDR1 SEHNR and CDR2 FQNEAQ (reference sequence). The CDR3 spells CASSLTGNQPQHF. CDR3 DNA: TGTGCCAGCAGCCTGACAGGGAACCAGCCCCAGCATTTT.

V and J are TRBV19 and TRBJ2-6; TRBD1 matches 8 bases. CDR1 and CDR2 from the germline V gene are LNHDA and SQIVND (reference sequence). V trimming: 6 bases; J trimming: 3 bases; junction bases outside the gene matches: 10. This CDR3 is 17 amino acids long. DNA for the CDR3: TGTGCCAGTAGCCGATCGGGACAGGCTCGTGGGGCCAACGTCCTGACTTTC. Its protein product is CASSRSGQARGANVLTF.

The DNA of the CDR3 is TGCGCCAGCAGCCAAGAAGGGGGAGGGCCGATGAGGGATACGCAGTATTTT. Translation: CASSQEGGGPMRDTQYF. The rearrangement links TRBV4-1 to TRBJ2-3, with D perhaps TRBD2 (7 bases). Germline values: CDR1 MGHRA, CDR2 YSYEKL. This CDR3 is built from 17 residues. V lost 0 bases and J 6 bases, leaving 19 bases between the germline ends.

CDR3 in DNA: TGTGCCAGTAGTATAGGACAGGGTACTAACTATGGCTACACCTTC. This translates into CASSIGQGTNYGYTF. This chain connects TRBV19 to TRBJ1-2, with 7 bases fitting TRBD1. Germline V gives CDR1 LNHDA, CDR2 SQIVND (reference sequence). V was clipped by 1 base and J by 0 bases; unmatched bases: 2. This CDR3 contains 15 residues.

The gene calls are TRBV19 and TRBJ2-5; 8 bases match TRBD1. Germline assignment: CDR1 LNHDA and CDR2 SQIVND (reference sequence). Trimming removed 7 bases from V and 5 bases from J; junction bases left unmatched: 6. The CDR3 totals 13 residues. The CDR3 DNA reads as TGTGCCAGTACCCAGGGGGCTGGGGAGACCCAGTACTTC. Its translation is CASTQGAGETQYF.

The sample holds a few counts of this clone. The chain employs TRBV4-1 and TRBJ1-5, with D possibly being TRBD1 (6 bases). V lost 0 bases and J lost 0, with 21 bases in between. Germline V CDR1 and CDR2: MGHRA, YSYEKL. This CDR3 is built from 20 residues. DNA of the CDR3: TGCGCCAGCAGCCAAGATGGGGGCAGGGCCCTGTCTAATAGCAATCAGCCCCAGCATTTT. This gives the protein CASSQDGGRALSNSNQPQHF.

This chain connects TRBV14 to TRBJ2-3, with D perhaps TRBD1 (5 bases). CDR3 size: 14 residues. Germline V gene data show CDR1 as SGHDN and CDR2 as FVKESK. V lost 2 bases and J 8 bases, leaving 14 bases between the germline ends. The CDR3 DNA reads TGTGCCAGCAGCCAACTCTCAGGGATTGGTACGCAGTATTTT. Translated, it gives CASSQLSGIGTQYF.

The chain joins TRBV6-6 to TRBJ2-2; TRBD2 is a possible D gene (6 bases). There are 15 residues in the CDR3. Trimming removed 5 bases at V and 14 bases at J, with 24 bases between. The germline V gene has CDR1 MNHNY and CDR2 SVGAGI (reference sequence). CDR3 residues: CASSVTGTQKRGLFF. In DNA form, the CDR3 reads TGTGCCAGCAGTGTGACCGGGACTCAAAAAAGGGGACTGTTTTTT.

The CDR3 DNA is TGCGCCAGCAGCCAAGGAGCAGGGACTAGCGGGAACTACGAGCAGTACTTC. As protein: CASSQGAGTSGNYEQYF. The V gene is TRBV4-1, the J gene TRBJ2-7, with TRBD2 matching over 13 bases. CDR1 and CDR2 from the germline V gene are MGHRA and YSYEKL. This CDR3 spans 17 amino acids. The V gene end was trimmed by 1 base and the J gene end by 3 bases; junction bases not matched to a gene: 6.

This sequence joins TRBV21-1 and TRBJ1-5; the DNA was not compared with TRBD1, the D call given in the table. TRBV21-1 is termed a pseudogene. The CDR3 loop spans 19 amino acids. The CDR3 coding sequence is TGTGCCAGCAGCGCCTGCTCCCAGTGGTACAGGGGGCGATGTCAGCCCCAGCATTTT. Its protein is CASSACSQWYRGRCQPQHF.